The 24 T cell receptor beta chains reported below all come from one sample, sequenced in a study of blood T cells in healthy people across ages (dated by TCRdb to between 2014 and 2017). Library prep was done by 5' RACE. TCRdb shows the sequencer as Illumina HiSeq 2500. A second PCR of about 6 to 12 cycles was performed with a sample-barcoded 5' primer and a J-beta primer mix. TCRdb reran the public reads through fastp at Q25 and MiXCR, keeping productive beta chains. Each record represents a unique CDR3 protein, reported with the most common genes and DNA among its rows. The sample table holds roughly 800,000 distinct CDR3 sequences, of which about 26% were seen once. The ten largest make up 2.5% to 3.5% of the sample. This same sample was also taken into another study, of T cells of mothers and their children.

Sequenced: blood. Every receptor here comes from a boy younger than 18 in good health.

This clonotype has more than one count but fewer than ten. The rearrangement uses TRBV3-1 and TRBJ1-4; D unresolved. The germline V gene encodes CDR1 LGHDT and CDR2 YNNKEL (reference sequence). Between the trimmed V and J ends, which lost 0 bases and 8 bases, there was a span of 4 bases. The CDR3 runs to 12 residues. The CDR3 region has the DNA TGTGCCAGCAGCCAAGAAAGCGAAAAACTGTTTTTT. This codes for CASSQESEKLFF.

CDR3 DNA sequence: TGTGCCAGCAGCTTAGTTCGACTAGCTGGCACAGATACGCAGTATTTT. Translation: CASSLVRLAGTDTQYF. This chain joins TRBV7-3 and TRBJ2-3, with TRBD2 matching 7 bases. Germline lookup yields CDR1 SGHTA and CDR2 FQGTGA. V shed 2 bases, J shed 1 base, and the junction held 6 bases outside the gene matches. This CDR3 is built from 16 residues.

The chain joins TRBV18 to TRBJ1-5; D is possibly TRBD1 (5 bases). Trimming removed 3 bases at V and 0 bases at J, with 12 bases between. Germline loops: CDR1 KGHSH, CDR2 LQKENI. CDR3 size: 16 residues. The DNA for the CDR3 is TGTGCCAGCTCACCGAGGACAATTCATAGCAATCAGCCCCAGCATTTT. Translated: CASSPRTIHSNQPQHF.

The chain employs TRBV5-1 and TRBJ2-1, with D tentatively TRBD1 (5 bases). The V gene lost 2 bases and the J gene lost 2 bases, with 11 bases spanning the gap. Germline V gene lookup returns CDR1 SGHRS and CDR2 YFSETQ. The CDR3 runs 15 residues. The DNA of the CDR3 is TGCGCCAGCAGCTTAACGGCAGGGACCTACAATGAGCAGTTCTTC. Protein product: CASSLTAGTYNEQFF. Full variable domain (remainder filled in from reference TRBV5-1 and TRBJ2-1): KAGVTQTPRYLIKTRGQQVTLSCSPISGHRSVSWYQQTPGQGLQFLFEYFSETQRNKGNFPGRFSGRQFSNSRSEMNVSTLELGDSALYLCASSLTAGTYNEQFFGPGTRLTVL.

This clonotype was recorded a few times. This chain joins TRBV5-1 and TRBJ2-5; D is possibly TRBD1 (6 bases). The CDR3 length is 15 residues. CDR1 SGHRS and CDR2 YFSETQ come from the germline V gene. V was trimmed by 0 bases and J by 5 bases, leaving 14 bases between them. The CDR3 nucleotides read TGCGCCAGCAGCTTGGGGGTCAGGGGTTCGGAGACCCAGTACTTC. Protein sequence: CASSLGVRGSETQYF.

This CDR3 is CASSLEGHGLHF. CDR3 nucleotide sequence: TGCGCCAGCAGCTTGGAGGGACACGGACTCCACTTT. J is TRBJ1-6 and V is TRBV5-1; possibly TRBD1 for D (6 bases). V gave up 0 bases and J gave up 16 bases, with 11 bases separating them. This CDR3 spans 12 amino acids. In germline, CDR1 is SGHRS, CDR2 YFSETQ.

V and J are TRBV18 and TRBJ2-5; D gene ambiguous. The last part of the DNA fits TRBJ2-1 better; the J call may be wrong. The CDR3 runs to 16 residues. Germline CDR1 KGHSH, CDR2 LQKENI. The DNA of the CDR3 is TGTGCCAGCTCACCACCATCAGGTCAGGCATACAATGAGCAGTTCTTC. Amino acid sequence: CASSPPSGQAYNEQFF.

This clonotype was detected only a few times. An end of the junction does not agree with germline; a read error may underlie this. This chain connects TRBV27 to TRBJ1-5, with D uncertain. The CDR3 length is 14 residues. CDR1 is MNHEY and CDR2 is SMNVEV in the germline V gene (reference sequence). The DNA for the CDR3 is TGTGCCAGCAGCTTATTAGACGGTAATCAGCCCCAGCATTTT. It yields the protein CASSLLDGNQPQHF.

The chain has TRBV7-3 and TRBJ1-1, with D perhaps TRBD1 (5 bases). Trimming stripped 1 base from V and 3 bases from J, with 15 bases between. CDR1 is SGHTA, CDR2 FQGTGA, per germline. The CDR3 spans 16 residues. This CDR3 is CASSLRLARGDTEAFF. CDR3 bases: TGTGCCAGCAGCTTAAGGTTGGCCCGAGGGGACACTGAAGCTTTCTTT.

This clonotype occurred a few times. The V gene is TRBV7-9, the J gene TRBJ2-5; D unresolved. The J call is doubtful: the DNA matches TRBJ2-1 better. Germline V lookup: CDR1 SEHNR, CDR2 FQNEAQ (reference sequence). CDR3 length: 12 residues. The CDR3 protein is CASSLHPNEQFF. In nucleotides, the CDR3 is TGTGCCAGCAGCTTACACCCCAATGAGCAGTTCTTC.

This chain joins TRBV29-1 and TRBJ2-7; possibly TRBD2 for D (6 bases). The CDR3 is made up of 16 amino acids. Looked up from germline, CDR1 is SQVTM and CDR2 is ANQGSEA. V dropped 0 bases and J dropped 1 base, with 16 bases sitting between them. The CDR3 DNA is TGCAGCGTTGAAGATAGCGGCCACCAGGGTTCCTACGAGCAGTACTTC. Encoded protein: CSVEDSGHQGSYEQYF.

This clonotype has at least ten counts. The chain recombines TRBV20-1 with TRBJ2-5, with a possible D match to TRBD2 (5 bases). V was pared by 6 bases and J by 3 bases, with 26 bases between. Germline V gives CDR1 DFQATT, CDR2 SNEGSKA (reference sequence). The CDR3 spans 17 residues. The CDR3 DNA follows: TGCAGTGCGCGACTGACTGGGCTGGGAGAAAAAAAAGAGACCCAGTACTTC. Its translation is CSARLTGLGEKKETQYF.

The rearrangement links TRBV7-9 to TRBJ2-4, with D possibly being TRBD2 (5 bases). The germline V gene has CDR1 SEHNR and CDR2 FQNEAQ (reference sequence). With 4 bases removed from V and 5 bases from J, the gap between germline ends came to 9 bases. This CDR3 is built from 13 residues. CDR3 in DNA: TGTGCCAGCAGCTATGGACTTCAAAACATTCAGTACTTC. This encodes CASSYGLQNIQYF.

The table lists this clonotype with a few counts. CDR3 sequence reads: CSARQGGTNEKLFF. As DNA, the CDR3 is TGCAGTGCTAGACAGGGTGGTACTAATGAAAAACTGTTTTTT. The chain combines TRBV20-1 with TRBJ1-4, with a tentative D call TRBD1 (5 bases). V shed 2 bases and J shed 2 bases, with 9 bases lying between them. This CDR3 spans 14 amino acids. Germline values: CDR1 DFQATT, CDR2 SNEGSKA (reference sequence).

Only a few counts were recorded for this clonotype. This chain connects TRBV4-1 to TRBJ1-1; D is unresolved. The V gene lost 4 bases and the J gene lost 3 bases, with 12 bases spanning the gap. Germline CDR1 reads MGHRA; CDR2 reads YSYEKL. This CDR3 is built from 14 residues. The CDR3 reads CASSLGPSDTEAFF. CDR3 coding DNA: TGCGCCAGCAGCCTCGGCCCATCGGACACTGAAGCTTTCTTT.

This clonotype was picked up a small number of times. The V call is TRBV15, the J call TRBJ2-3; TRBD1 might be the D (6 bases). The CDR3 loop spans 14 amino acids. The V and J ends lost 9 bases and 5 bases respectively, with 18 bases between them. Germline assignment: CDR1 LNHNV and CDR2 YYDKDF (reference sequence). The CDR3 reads CATMEQGIGDTQYF. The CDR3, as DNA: TGTGCCACGATGGAACAGGGAATTGGAGATACGCAGTATTTT.

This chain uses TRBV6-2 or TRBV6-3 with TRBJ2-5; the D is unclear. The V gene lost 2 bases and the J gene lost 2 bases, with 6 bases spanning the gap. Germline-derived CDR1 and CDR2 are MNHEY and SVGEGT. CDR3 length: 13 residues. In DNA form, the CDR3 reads TGTGCCAGCAGTTACCTCTTACAAGAGACCCAGTACTTC. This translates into CASSYLLQETQYF.

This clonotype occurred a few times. DNA for the CDR3: TGTGCCAGCAGTTACACCGGGACTAGGGTAATTGGAGAGACCCAGTACTTC. This gives the protein CASSYTGTRVIGETQYF. V usage is TRBV6-5 and J usage is TRBJ2-5; TRBD2 matches at 8 bases. Trimming took 2 bases from V and 4 from J; bases not matched to a gene: 12. This CDR3 comprises 17 residues. Germline V lookup: CDR1 MNHEY, CDR2 SVGAGI.

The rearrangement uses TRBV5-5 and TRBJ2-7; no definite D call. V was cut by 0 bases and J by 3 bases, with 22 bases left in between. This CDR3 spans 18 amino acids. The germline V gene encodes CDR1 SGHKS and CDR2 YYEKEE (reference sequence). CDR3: CASSLAILGRSDGYEQYF. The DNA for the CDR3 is TGTGCCAGCAGCTTGGCAATTTTAGGCAGGTCGGACGGCTACGAGCAGTACTTC.

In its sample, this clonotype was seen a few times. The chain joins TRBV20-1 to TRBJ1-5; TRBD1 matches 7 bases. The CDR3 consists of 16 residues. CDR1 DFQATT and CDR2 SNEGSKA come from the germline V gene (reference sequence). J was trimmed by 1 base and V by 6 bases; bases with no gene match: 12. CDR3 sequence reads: CSATPGDSQSNQPQHF. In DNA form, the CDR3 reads TGCAGTGCCACCCCAGGGGACAGTCAGAGCAATCAGCCCCAGCATTTT.

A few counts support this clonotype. The CDR3 sequence is CASSLGQLSPYNEQFF. Here the CDR3 DNA reads TGCGCCAGCAGCTTGGGCCAATTGAGCCCCTACAATGAGCAGTTCTTC. V gene TRBV5-1 combines with J gene TRBJ2-1; D gene uncertain. Germline V CDR1 and CDR2: SGHRS, YFSETQ. The CDR3 is 16 amino acids. V was trimmed by 0 bases and J by 2 bases, leaving 12 bases between them. The full variable domain, rest sourced from reference TRBV5-1 and TRBJ2-1, is KAGVTQTPRYLIKTRGQQVTLSCSPISGHRSVSWYQQTPGQGLQFLFEYFSETQRNKGNFPGRFSGRQFSNSRSEMNVSTLELGDSALYLCASSLGQLSPYNEQFFGPGTRLTVL.

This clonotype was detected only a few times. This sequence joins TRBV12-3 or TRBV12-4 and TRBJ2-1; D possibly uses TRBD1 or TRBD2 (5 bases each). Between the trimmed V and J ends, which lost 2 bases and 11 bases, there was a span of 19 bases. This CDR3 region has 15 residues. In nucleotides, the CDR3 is TGTGCCAGCAGTTTATCCGGGGCCCGGGGTACACAGCAGTTCTTC. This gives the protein CASSLSGARGTQQFF.

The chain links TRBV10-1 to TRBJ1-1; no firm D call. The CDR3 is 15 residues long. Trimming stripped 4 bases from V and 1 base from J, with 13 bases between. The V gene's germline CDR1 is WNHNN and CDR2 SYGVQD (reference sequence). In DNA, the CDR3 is TGCGCCAGCAGTGGGAGCGGGCAGAAGAACACTGAAGCTTTCTTT. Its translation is CASSGSGQKNTEAFF.

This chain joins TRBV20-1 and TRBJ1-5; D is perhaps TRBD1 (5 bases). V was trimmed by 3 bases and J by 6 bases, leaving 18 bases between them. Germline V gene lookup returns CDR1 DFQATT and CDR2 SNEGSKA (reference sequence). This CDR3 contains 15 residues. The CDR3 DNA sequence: TGCAGTGCTAGGGGGGAGGCCAGGAGAGGTCAGCCCCAGCATTTT. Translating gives CSARGEARRGQPQHF.